This T cell receptor (beta chain) was sequenced in a study of T-cell memory formation after mild COVID-19. A single record per CDR3 protein comes from TCRdb applying MiXCR to the 5' RACE reads. The data show tens of thousands of distinct CDR3 sequences, less than 15% seen once. Germline V gives CDR1 SGHRS, CDR2 YFSETQ. This CDR3 has 12 amino acids. V was cut by 7 bases and J by 0 bases, with 7 bases left in between. The clonotype comes from an adult woman who had mild COVID-19 (a few samples of this study predate the infection). Cell type and time point are not known. The sample taken for sequencing was PBMCs or a T cell subset sorted from them (not recorded which). The J gene is TRBJ2-5, the V gene TRBV5-1; D is uncertain. CDR3 sequence: CASCLYQETQYF. CDR3 bases: TGCGCCAGCTGCCTGTACCAAGAGACCCAGTACTTC.